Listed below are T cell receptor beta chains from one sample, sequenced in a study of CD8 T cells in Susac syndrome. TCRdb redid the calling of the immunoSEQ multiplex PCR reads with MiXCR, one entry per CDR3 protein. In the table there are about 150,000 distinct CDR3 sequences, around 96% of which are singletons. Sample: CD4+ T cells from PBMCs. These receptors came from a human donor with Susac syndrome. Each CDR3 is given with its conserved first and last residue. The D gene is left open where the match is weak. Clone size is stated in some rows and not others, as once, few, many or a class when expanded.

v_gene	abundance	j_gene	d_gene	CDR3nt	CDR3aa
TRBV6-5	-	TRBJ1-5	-	TGTGCCAGCGTCCTCTGGGCAGGGACCAATCAGCCCCAGCATTTT	CASVLWAGTNQPQHF
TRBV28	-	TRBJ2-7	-	TGTGCCAGCAGCACCGTGTTCGAGCAGTACTTC	CASSTVFEQYF
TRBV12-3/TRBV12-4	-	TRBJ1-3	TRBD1	TGTGCCAGCAGTCCCAGGGACAGGGCGTCTGGAAACACCATATATTTT	CASSPRDRASGNTIYF
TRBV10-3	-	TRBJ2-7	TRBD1	TGTGCCATTCGACAGGGTGGGAGCTCCTACGAGCAGTACTTC	CAIRQGGSSYEQYF
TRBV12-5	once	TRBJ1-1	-	TGTGCTAGTGGTTTGGACCTTACTGAAGCTTTCTTT	CASGLDLTEAFF
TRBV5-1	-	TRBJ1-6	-	TGCGCCAGCAGCTTGGACACGGCAAATTCACCCCTCCACTTT	CASSLDTANSPLHF
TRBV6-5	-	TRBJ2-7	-	TGTGCAACAGGTCCTAGCTCCTACGAGCAGTACTTC	CATGPSSYEQYF
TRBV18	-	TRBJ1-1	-	TGTGCCAGCTCACCAACGATGAACACTGAAGCTTTCTTT	CASSPTMNTEAFF
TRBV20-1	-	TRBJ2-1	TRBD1	TGCAGTGTTAATCTCCCGGGACAGGGGCTTTTCAATGAGCAGTTCTTC	CSVNLPGQGLFNEQFF
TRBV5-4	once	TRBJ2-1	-	TGTGCCAGCACCGGGGCTCAGGAGCAGTTCTTC	CASTGAQEQFF
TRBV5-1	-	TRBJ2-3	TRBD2	TGCGCCAGCAGCCGTAGCGGGGGGATTGGAGATACGCAGTATTTT	CASSRSGGIGDTQYF
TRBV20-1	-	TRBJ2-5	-	TGCAGTGCTGACCGGGGGTGGGAAGAGACCCAGTACTTC	CSADRGWEETQYF
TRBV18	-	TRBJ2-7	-	TGTGCCAGCTCACTTAAAGGGGGAAGCCTCTCCTACGAGCAGTACTTC	CASSLKGGSLSYEQYF
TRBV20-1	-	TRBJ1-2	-	TGCAGTGCTAGACCTAACCAGGGGATTTATGGCTACACCTTC	CSARPNQGIYGYTF
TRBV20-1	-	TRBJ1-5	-	TGCAGTGCTAGAGACCCCTGGGGGGATAGCAATCAGCCCCAGCATTTT	CSARDPWGDSNQPQHF
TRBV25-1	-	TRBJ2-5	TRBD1	TGTGCCAGCAGTGAATCTAGGACAGGCCTAGGGGAGACCCAGTACTTC	CASSESRTGLGETQYF
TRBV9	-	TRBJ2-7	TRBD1	TGTGCCAGCAGCGTCGGGACAGGGGTCTACGAGCAGTACTTC	CASSVGTGVYEQYF
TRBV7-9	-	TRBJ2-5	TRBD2	TGTGCCAGCAGCTTAGCCAGGGGCGGGGGGGCTCAAGAGACCCAGTACTTC	CASSLARGGGAQETQYF
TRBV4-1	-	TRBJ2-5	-	TGCGCCAGCAGCCGCCCAGGCGGGTTGCTACAAGAGACCCAGTACTTC	CASSRPGGLLQETQYF
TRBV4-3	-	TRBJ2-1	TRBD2	TGCGCCAGCAGCCAAGATAGTGCGGGGGGGTCCTACAATGAGCAGTTCTTC	CASSQDSAGGSYNEQFF
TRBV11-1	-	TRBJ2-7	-	TGTGCCAGCAGCCCCCCTGGCGGTGAGCAGTACTTC	CASSPPGGEQYF
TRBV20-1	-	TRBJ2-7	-	TGCAGTGCTAGAGACAGACAGGGAGGTATGGGGCAGTACTTC	CSARDRQGGMGQYF
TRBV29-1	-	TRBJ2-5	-	TGCAGCGCTACGCGGGACCAAGAGACCCAGTACTTC	CSATRDQETQYF